This is a list of T cell receptor beta chains from one sample in a study of response to subunit inactivated influenza vaccine. One entry per CDR3 protein results from TCRdb running MiXCR on the RT-PCR reads. The table shows 860,000 or so distinct CDR3 sequences, with 21% occurring only once. The sequenced sample was PBMCs from blood, obtained roughly 5 days after vaccination. These receptor sequences come from a man aged 45 to 65 who received an inactivated influenza vaccine. CDR3s include the opening cysteine and the closing phenylalanine or tryptophan. Fields, in order: J gene, CDR3 length, V gene, CDR3 protein.

TRBJ1-4 | 16 | TRBV5-1 | CASSLAPKATNEKLFF
TRBJ2-1 | 15 | TRBV5-1 | CASSMAPTGVNEQFF
TRBJ2-1 | 17 | TRBV7-2 | CASSVLKTSGSGNEQFF
TRBJ2-1 | 14 | TRBV20-1 | CSARDGGGYAEQFF
TRBJ2-1 | 16 | TRBV29-1 | CSVERGTSGSSIGQFF
TRBJ2-3 | 13 | TRBV20-1 | CSPADSRTDTQYF
TRBJ2-7 | 14 | TRBV9 | CASSVDLGSYEQYF
TRBJ2-3 | 15 | TRBV12-3/TRBV12-4 | CASSRLAGLADTQYF
TRBJ1-5 | 13 | TRBV20-1 | CSAREGGNQPQHF
TRBJ2-7 | 12 | TRBV2 | CASSLEQGKQYF
TRBJ2-5 | 14 | TRBV7-8 | CASRDERGKETQYF
TRBJ1-4 | 14 | TRBV11-2 | CASSLNRRGEKLFF
TRBJ2-7 | 14 | TRBV28 | CASSAGGGTYEQYF
TRBJ2-6 | 16 | TRBV5-6 | CASSSKGISGANVLTF
TRBJ2-3 | 16 | TRBV5-1 | CASSLVTQGAADTQYF
TRBJ2-7 | 15 | TRBV12-3/TRBV12-4 | CASSLHTARGYEQYF
TRBJ2-3 | 13 | TRBV5-1 | CASSLGQDDTQYF
TRBJ2-5 | 13 | TRBV20-1 | CSAPGQFQETQYF
TRBJ2-1 | 14 | TRBV29-1 | CSVEASPWGNEQFF
TRBJ1-1 | 15 | TRBV5-1 | CASSLVGEVNTEAFF
TRBJ1-4 | 14 | TRBV4-2 | CASSQDWPGEKLFF
TRBJ2-2 | 15 | TRBV5-1 | CASSLAEGRTGELFF
TRBJ2-1 | 12 | TRBV19 | CASSRDRYEQFF
TRBJ1-1 | 14 | TRBV27 | CASRDGTLNTEAFF
TRBJ2-4 | 15 | TRBV6-2/TRBV6-3 | CASSPTELAKNIQYF
TRBJ2-1 | 15 | TRBV20-1 | CSAREGLFTYNEQFF
TRBJ1-3 | 14 | TRBV2 | CASSGTGPINTIYF
TRBJ1-2 | 16 | TRBV3-1 | CASSQVLTEANYGYTF